Shown below are 26 T cell receptor beta chains from a single sample sequenced in a study of human T cells and chemical hapten exposure. A single record per CDR3 protein comes from TCRdb applying MiXCR to the RACE reads. The sample lists about 51,000 distinct CDR3 sequences, around 9.4% occurring once. Time point indicated: pre-sensitization, week 0. Treatment in this sample: therapeutic diphenylcyclopropenone sensitization with weekly scalp DPC. This sample comprised whole blood, obtained in connection with sensitization to the hapten diphenylcyclopropenone (DPC). These receptors were taken from a woman aged 40 to 50 with alopecia areata. Some clones in this sample may be carry-over from other donors' samples.

In this sample, this clonotype turned up a few times. The rearrangement links TRBV7-9 to TRBJ2-1, with D perhaps matching TRBD2 (5 bases). Trimming left V 7 bases short and J 8 bases short, with 15 bases between. Germline V gives CDR1 SEHNR, CDR2 FQNEAQ (reference sequence). The CDR3 is 13 residues long. The CDR3 sequence: CASTPEGRYEQFF. The CDR3, as DNA: TGTGCCAGCACCCCAGAGGGAAGATATGAGCAGTTCTTC.

This clonotype was observed many times. The V gene is TRBV20-1, the J gene TRBJ2-7; D gene unclear. The ends were cut back, 3 bases at V and 5 bases at J, with 14 bases in the middle. Germline V lookup: CDR1 DFQATT, CDR2 SNEGSKA (reference sequence). This CDR3 is built from 13 residues. CDR3 DNA: TGCAGTGCTAGTCCCTCCCGTGAGAACGAGCAGTACTTC. Its translation: CSASPSRENEQYF.

This clonotype was seen at least ten times. The genes are TRBV7-8 and TRBJ1-2; D call uncertain. This CDR3 is 14 amino acids long. Germline CDR1 reads SGHVS; CDR2 reads FQNEAQ. V lost 1 base to trimming and J lost 8 bases, with 14 bases between them. CDR3 sequence reads: CASSLGGGEYGYTF. DNA for the CDR3: TGTGCCAGCAGCTTAGGAGGCGGGGAGTACGGCTACACCTTC. The full variable domain, with the rest looked up from reference TRBV7-8 and TRBJ1-2, is GAGVSQSPRYKVAKRGQDVALRCDPISGHVSLFWYQQALGQGPEFLTYFQNEAQLDKSGLPSDRFFAERPEGSVSTLKIQRTQQEDSAVYLCASSLGGGEYGYTFGSGTRLTVV.

The rearrangement links TRBV6-6 to TRBJ2-3; TRBD1 matches 9 bases. CDR3 length: 13 residues. Germline loops: CDR1 MNHNY, CDR2 SVGAGI (reference sequence). J lost 7 bases, V lost 4 bases, and 3 bases had no gene match. The CDR3 DNA is TGTGCCAGCAGTTTACAGGGGGCGAATACGCAGTATTTT. Amino acid sequence: CASSLQGANTQYF.

This clonotype was counted many times. In DNA, the CDR3 is TGTGCCACCCGATGGAACTCAGGGGGCACTGAAGCTTTCTTT. Encoded protein: CATRWNSGGTEAFF. The chain employs TRBV10-3 and TRBJ1-1, with TRBD1 identical over 7 bases. Germline-derived CDR1 and CDR2 are ENHRY and SYGVKD. After removal of 10 bases from V and 4 bases from J, the junction contained 12 bases not matched to a gene. The CDR3 is 14 amino acids.

This clonotype was observed many times. The J gene is TRBJ2-2, the V gene TRBV7-6; D is tentatively TRBD1 or TRBD2 (5 bases each). The V gene lost 2 bases and the J gene lost 7 bases, with 14 bases spanning the gap. The germline gives CDR1 SGHVS, CDR2 FNYEAQ. The CDR3 is 15 amino acids. DNA of the CDR3: TGTGCCAGCAGCTTAATGAGAGGGGCCGGCGGGGAGCTGTTTTTT. It translates to CASSLMRGAGGELFF.

Ten or more counts support this clonotype. The V and J genes are TRBV28 and TRBJ1-2, with D possibly matching TRBD1 (5 bases). This CDR3 has 17 residues. V lost 7 bases to trimming and J lost 3 bases, with 24 bases between them. From germline, CDR1 is MDHEN and CDR2 SYDVKM. For the CDR3, the DNA is TGTGCCAGCAATCGACCTCGACAGTGGCCTTATGACTATGGCTACACCTTC. Translated: CASNRPRQWPYDYGYTF.

This clonotype appeared many times. V is TRBV4-1 and J is TRBJ2-1; 7 bases are shared with TRBD2. CDR3 length: 15 residues. CDR1 and CDR2 from the germline V gene are MGHRA and YSYEKL. Germline trimming cut 0 bases from V and 7 bases from J; bases unmatched to any gene: 6. CDR3 bases: TGCGCCAGCAGCCAAGAACGACTAGCTTCAAATGAGCAGTTCTTC. Translation gives CASSQERLASNEQFF.

The table lists this clonotype with many counts. The V call is TRBV6-2 or TRBV6-3, the J call TRBJ1-2; TRBD1 aligns across 8 bases. Trimming took 4 bases from V and 4 from J; bases not matched to a gene: 11. CDR1 is MNHEY and CDR2 is SVGEGT in the germline V gene. CDR3 length: 16 amino acids. The chain's CDR3 is CASSSVRTGLPYGYTF. CDR3 in DNA: TGTGCCAGCAGTTCTGTCCGGACAGGGCTCCCCTATGGCTACACCTTC.

The chain combines TRBV4-3 with TRBJ1-6; D is unresolved. The CDR3 extends over 12 amino acids. Germline V gives CDR1 LGHNA, CDR2 YSLEER. The V end lost 3 bases, the J end lost 9 bases, and 6 bases lay between the germline ends. The CDR3 is CASSHFTSPLHF. Written as DNA, the CDR3 is TGCGCCAGCAGCCACTTTACTTCACCCCTCCACTTT.

There are a few counts of this clonotype. The chain links TRBV29-1 to TRBJ2-3, with 7 nucleotides matching TRBD1. CDR3 size: 14 residues. J gave up 2 bases and V 2 bases, and 4 bases lay outside the gene matches. Looked up from germline, CDR1 is SQVTM and CDR2 is ANQGSEA. CDR3 sequence: CSVERGQITDTQYF. CDR3 nucleotides: TGCAGCGTTGAAAGGGGACAGATCACAGATACGCAGTATTTT.

This clonotype appeared a few times. V gene TRBV4-3 combines with J gene TRBJ1-2; 7 nucleotides agree with TRBD1. CDR1 LGHNA and CDR2 YSLEER come from the germline V gene. The ends lost 2 bases at V and 4 bases at J; junction bases unmatched: 7. CDR3 length: 15 residues. CDR3 nucleotides: TGCGCCAGCAGCCAACTTTCCGGGACAGTCTATGGCTACACCTTC. This translates into CASSQLSGTVYGYTF.

This clonotype was seen ten or more times. The genes are TRBV12-3 or TRBV12-4 and TRBJ1-1; D call uncertain. The CDR3 runs 12 residues. The V end lost 7 bases, the J end lost 8 bases, and 14 bases lay between the germline ends. The CDR3 loop reads CASKGGSNEAFF. CDR3 nucleotide sequence: TGTGCCAGCAAAGGAGGGTCGAACGAAGCTTTCTTT.

In this sample, this clonotype turned up a few times. The J gene is TRBJ1-6, the V gene TRBV25-1, with 9 bases that match TRBD1. Germline CDR1 is MGHDK and CDR2 is SYGVNS. The CDR3 loop spans 15 amino acids. The J segment lost 6 bases and the V segment lost 6 bases, leaving 6 bases of the junction unmatched. CDR3 in DNA: TGTGCCAGCAGGGCCCAGGGACAGGGTAATTCACCCCTCCACTTT. Protein: CASRAQGQGNSPLHF.

The table lists this clonotype with a few counts. This chain connects TRBV20-1 to TRBJ2-3, with TRBD2 as a possible D gene (5 bases). Germline V gives CDR1 DFQATT, CDR2 SNEGSKA (reference sequence). The V and J ends lost 6 bases and 6 bases respectively, with 10 bases between them. The CDR3 is 11 residues long. CDR3 coding DNA: TGCAGTGCAGAGGACTGGGATACGCAGTATTTT. Protein sequence: CSAEDWDTQYF.

This clonotype occurred many times. The junction does not match germline at one end; this may be a read error. This chain connects TRBV18 to TRBJ1-4; 7 bases match TRBD1. The CDR3 spans 15 residues. CDR1 KGHSH and CDR2 LQKENI come from the germline V gene. The chain's CDR3 is CVSSRRGDSQEKLFF. The DNA of the CDR3 is TGTGTCAGCTCACGACGAGGGGACAGTCAAGAAAAACTGTTTTTT.

To note about this clonotype: Just one base apart from a much larger clone, this may be a read error. The chain combines TRBV12-3 or TRBV12-4 with TRBJ1-1, with unresolved D. This CDR3 comprises 14 residues. In DNA form, the CDR3 reads TGTGCCAGCAGTTTAAAGGTCGGGGTGGCTGAAGCTCTCTTT. It encodes CASSLKVGVAEALF.

This clonotype has ten or more counts. The chain is built from TRBV20-1 and TRBJ2-1, with D possibly being TRBD2 (6 bases). The CDR3 is made up of 12 amino acids. Germline V gives CDR1 DFQATT, CDR2 SNEGSKA (reference sequence). The CDR3 here is CSAEGSYNEQFF. DNA of the CDR3: TGCAGCGCGGAGGGATCCTACAATGAGCAGTTCTTC.

This clonotype was recorded many times. V and J are TRBV20-1 and TRBJ2-3; 9 bases are a match to TRBD1. This CDR3 comprises 17 residues. Germline lookup yields CDR1 DFQATT and CDR2 SNEGSKA (reference sequence). J gave up 0 bases and V 2 bases, and 9 bases lay outside the gene matches. The CDR3 coding sequence is TGCAGTGCTAGATCGGGACAGGGAAGCTCTAGCACAGATACGCAGTATTTT. Translating it yields CSARSGQGSSSTDTQYF.

This clonotype has ten or more counts. The chain uses TRBV7-9 and TRBJ1-4; 9 nucleotides align to TRBD1. The CDR3 length is 15 residues. Germline V gene lookup returns CDR1 SEHNR and CDR2 FQNEAQ (reference sequence). Losses at the gene ends were 1 base for V and 6 bases for J; bases not matched to a gene: 3. The CDR3: CASSLVGQGDEKLFF. The CDR3 region has the DNA TGTGCCAGCAGCTTAGTGGGACAGGGAGATGAAAAACTGTTTTTT.

This clonotype was counted ten times or more. J is TRBJ2-7 and V is TRBV9; D is perhaps TRBD1 (5 bases). Germline V lookup: CDR1 SGDLS, CDR2 YYNGEE. This CDR3 spans 14 amino acids. V lost 3 bases, J lost 5 bases, and 15 bases lay in between. The CDR3, as DNA: TGTGCCAGCAGCGGGACGGACACCTTCCACGAGCAGTACTTC. It is translated as CASSGTDTFHEQYF.

V and J are TRBV9 and TRBJ2-5, with D hard to call. Deletions cut 0 bases from V and 2 bases from J, with 5 bases between. The CDR3 extends over 13 amino acids. CDR1 and CDR2 from the germline V gene are SGDLS and YYNGEE. CDR3 nucleotide sequence: TGTGCCAGCAGCGTAGTGAGTCAAGAGACCCAGTACTTC. Encoded protein: CASSVVSQETQYF.

This clonotype was counted between two and nine times. The CDR3: CASSNPQGLMNEQFF. Here the CDR3 DNA reads TGTGCCAGCAGCAACCCCCAGGGCCTAATGAATGAGCAGTTCTTC. The rearrangement links TRBV11-2 to TRBJ2-1; D is possibly TRBD1 (5 bases). V was clipped by 5 bases and J by 7 bases, with 18 bases between them. This CDR3 contains 15 residues. Germline CDR1 SGHAT, CDR2 FQNNGV.

In this sample, this clonotype turned up many times. CDR3 nucleotide sequence: TGTGCCAGCTCACTCCCGGACAGAGGGGTCTATGGCTACACCTTC. Translation gives CASSLPDRGVYGYTF. The chain is built from TRBV18 and TRBJ1-2; possibly TRBD1 for D (6 bases). V lost 4 bases to trimming and J lost 4 bases, with 16 bases between them. Germline V lookup: CDR1 KGHSH, CDR2 LQKENI. CDR3 length: 15 residues.

Ten or more counts support this clonotype. The chain has TRBV6-2 or TRBV6-3 and TRBJ2-5; D call uncertain. The CDR3 consists of 14 residues. Germline lookup yields CDR1 MNHEY and CDR2 SVGEGT. Trimming stripped 0 bases from V and 4 bases from J, with 9 bases between. CDR3 sequence reads: CASSYSGVPETQYF. The DNA for the CDR3 is TGTGCCAGCAGTTACTCTGGTGTCCCAGAGACCCAGTACTTC.

This clonotype has ten or more counts. In DNA, the CDR3 is TGTGCCAGCAGCGGTGCGGGGACAGGGGTCTATGGCTACACCTTC. Its protein product is CASSGAGTGVYGYTF. J is TRBJ1-2 and V is TRBV7-2; TRBD1 matches 10 bases. The CDR3 extends over 15 amino acids. The V gene's germline CDR1 is SGHTA and CDR2 FQGNSA. V was pared by 5 bases and J by 4 bases, with 7 bases of the junction left unmatched.